These 26 T cell receptor beta chains were all obtained from the same sample, sequenced in a study of graft-versus-host responses after intestinal transplantation. Measured with immunoSEQ multiplex PCR; TCRdb has only the in-frame clones, and not every one. The table records about 100,000 clones, roughly 84% of them present only once. Antigen specificity for these receptors is unknown. Sequenced material: unstimulated CD4+ T cells sorted from spleen or lymph node cells, taken before transplant. These receptors originate from a human donor who was the organ donor for an intestinal transplant.

A single count supports this clone. In DNA form, the CDR3 reads TGTGCCAGCAGCCCAACGACAGGGCTTGCTGGGGCCAACGTCCTGACTTTC. Encoded protein: CASSPTTGLAGANVLTF. This chain uses TRBV9 with TRBJ2-6; 7 bases fit TRBD1. With 4 bases clipped from V and 2 bases from J, the junction kept 9 bases outside the gene matches. Germline loops: CDR1 SGDLS, CDR2 YYNGEE. The CDR3 sequence is 17 residues long.

V and J are TRBV7-3 and TRBJ2-2, with unresolved D. Trimming left V 5 bases short and J 6 bases short, with 13 bases between. The CDR3 sequence is 14 residues long. Germline V lookup: CDR1 SGHTA, CDR2 FQGTGA. CDR3 DNA sequence: TGTGCCAGCAGCACACTGGGTGGTCCCGGGGAGCTGTTTTTT. This translates into CASSTLGGPGELFF.

This clone appeared a few times. The chain couples TRBV14 to TRBJ2-2; 7 bases match TRBD1. Germline V gives CDR1 SGHDN, CDR2 FVKESK. With 2 bases clipped from V and 6 bases from J, the junction kept 0 bases outside the gene matches. CDR3 size: 13 residues. The CDR3 sequence: CASSQQGAGELFF. As DNA, the CDR3 is TGTGCCAGCAGCCAACAGGGGGCCGGGGAGCTGTTTTTT. Combining the CDR3 with reference TRBV14 and TRBJ2-2 gives the whole variable domain EAGVTQFPSHSVIEKGQTVTLRCDPISGHDNLYWYRRVMGKEIKFLLHFVKESKQDESGMPNNRFLAERTGGTYSTLKVQPAELEDSGVYFCASSQQGAGELFFGEGSRLTVL.

V usage is TRBV18 and J usage is TRBJ1-2, with a weak D call TRBD1 (6 bases). From germline, CDR1 is KGHSH and CDR2 LQKENI. V lost 6 bases, J lost 8 bases, and 16 bases lay in between. This CDR3 has 13 residues. The CDR3, as DNA: TGTGCCAGCTCCGACAGGAGCACTGGGGGCTACACCTTC. This gives the protein CASSDRSTGGYTF. Complete variable domain (other parts from reference TRBV18 and TRBJ1-2): NAGVMQNPRHLVRRRGQEARLRCSPMKGHSHVYWYRQLPEEGLKFMVYLQKENIIDESGMPKERFSAEFPKEGPSILRIQQVVRGDSAAYFCASSDRSTGGYTFGSGTRLTVV.

This clone was seen only a few times. This chain uses TRBV5-6 with TRBJ1-1, with TRBD1 as a possible D gene (6 bases). Germline assignment: CDR1 SGHDT and CDR2 YYEEEE. This CDR3 has 16 residues. The ends were cut back, 1 base at V and 4 bases at J, with 17 bases in the middle. The CDR3, as DNA: TGTGCCAGCAGCTTGAAGGTTGGGGGGCGCGTCACTGAAGCTTTCTTT. This codes for CASSLKVGGRVTEAFF.

The chain combines TRBV9 with TRBJ2-7; TRBD2 aligns across 9 bases. CDR1 SGDLS and CDR2 YYNGEE come from the germline V gene. This CDR3 has 17 residues. The V gene end was trimmed by 4 bases and the J gene end by 4 bases; junction bases not matched to a gene: 15. CDR3 sequence (DNA): TGTGCCAGCAGCCCGAGAGGCGACAGCGGGGGGCTATACGAGCAGTACTTC. Its translation is CASSPRGDSGGLYEQYF.

This chain links TRBV6-1 with TRBJ2-4; 7 bases map to TRBD2. Germline V lookup: CDR1 MNHNS, CDR2 SASEGT. This CDR3 region has 15 residues. J gave up 1 base and V 7 bases, and 7 bases lay outside the gene matches. The CDR3 coding sequence is TGTGCCAGCACTTTGGGGGGGATGGCCAAAAACATTCAGTACTTC. Protein product: CASTLGGMAKNIQYF.

The chain is built from TRBV30 and TRBJ1-1, with 7 bases identical to TRBD1. V was clipped by 4 bases and J by 1 base; unmatched bases: 9. Per the germline V gene, CDR1 is GTSNPN and CDR2 is SVGIG (reference sequence). The CDR3 loop spans 15 amino acids. The CDR3 DNA follows: TGTGCCTGGACCCGACAGGGTTTGACGAACACTGAAGCTTTCTTT. This translates into CAWTRQGLTNTEAFF.

About this clone: An end of the junction does not agree with germline; a read error may underlie this. The genes are TRBV30 and TRBJ2-3, with D possibly matching TRBD1 (6 bases). Germline-derived CDR1 and CDR2 are GTSNPN and SVGIG (reference sequence). There are 13 residues in the CDR3. The CDR3 reads CTWSNRETDTQYF. CDR3 bases: TGTACCTGGAGTAACAGGGAGACAGATACGCAGTATTTT. Full variable domain (outside the CDR3, taken from reference TRBV30 and TRBJ2-3): SQTIHQWPATLVQPVGSPLSLECTVEGTSNPNLYWYRQAAGRGLQLLFYSVGIGQISSEVPQNLSASRPQDRQFILSSKKLLLSDSGFYLCTWSNRETDTQYFGPGTRLTVL.

This chain uses TRBV13 with TRBJ2-7; D remains unclear. Germline-derived CDR1 and CDR2 are PRHDT and FYEKMQ (reference sequence). The CDR3 totals 15 residues. V was trimmed by 4 bases and J by 0 bases, leaving 13 bases between them. Here the CDR3 reads CASSSDPTSSYEQYF. In DNA form, the CDR3 reads TGTGCCAGCAGCTCAGATCCCACCAGCTCCTACGAGCAGTACTTC. The full variable domain, completed using reference TRBV13 and TRBJ2-7, is AAGVIQSPRHLIKEKRETATLKCYPIPRHDTVYWYQQGPGQDPQFLISFYEKMQSDKGSIPDRFSAQQFSDYHSELNMSSLELGDSALYFCASSSDPTSSYEQYFGPGTRLTVT.

The chain couples TRBV2 to TRBJ2-1, with 8 bases that match TRBD2. The CDR3 covers 15 residues. From germline, CDR1 is SNHLY and CDR2 FYNNEI. V was clipped by 6 bases and J by 0 bases; unmatched bases: 4. Here the CDR3 reads CASRSGGSSYNEQFF. The CDR3 DNA follows: TGTGCCAGCAGGTCGGGGGGGAGCTCCTACAATGAGCAGTTCTTC.

The gene calls are TRBV10-3 and TRBJ2-3, with D perhaps being TRBD1 or TRBD2 (6 bases each). Germline loops: CDR1 ENHRY, CDR2 SYGVKD. With 0 bases removed from V and 2 bases from J, the gap between germline ends came to 12 bases. CDR3 length: 16 amino acids. CDR3: CAISESRGANTDTQYF. Written as DNA, the CDR3 is TGTGCCATCAGTGAGTCGAGGGGGGCCAACACAGATACGCAGTATTTT.

This chain uses TRBV4-1 with TRBJ1-2, with 8 bases that match TRBD1. The CDR3 spans 16 residues. Trimming at V came to 3 bases and at J to 5 bases, leaving 11 bases not matched to a gene. CDR1 is MGHRA and CDR2 is YSYEKL in the germline V gene. CDR3 DNA sequence: TGCGCCAGCAGCCATCTGCTCCGGGACAGGAATTATGGCTACACCTTC. Translating gives CASSHLLRDRNYGYTF.

This clone was seen a single time. V and J are TRBV4-2 and TRBJ2-7, with 10 nucleotides matching TRBD2. Germline lookup yields CDR1 LGHNA and CDR2 YNFKEQ. The CDR3 is made up of 19 amino acids. The V segment lost 0 bases and the J segment 8 bases; nucleotides outside the gene matches: 19. The CDR3 DNA is TGTGCCAGCAGCCAAGATTGGGTCCGGGCTAGCGGGGGACCCAACCAGCAGTACTTC. Translating it yields CASSQDWVRASGGPNQQYF.

The gene calls are TRBV5-6 and TRBJ1-3; possible D gene TRBD1, 6 bases. Germline assignment: CDR1 SGHDT and CDR2 YYEEEE. With 2 bases removed from V and 0 bases from J, the gap between germline ends came to 18 bases. The CDR3 is 18 amino acids. The DNA for the CDR3 is TGTGCCAGCAGCTTCTTAGGCAGGGGATCTTTCTCTGGAAACACCATATATTTT. As protein: CASSFLGRGSFSGNTIYF.

The chain is built from TRBV10-3 and TRBJ1-5; a weak D match, TRBD1 (6 bases). Germline-derived CDR1 and CDR2 are ENHRY and SYGVKD. With 6 bases removed from V and 7 bases from J, the gap between germline ends came to 19 bases. The CDR3 length is 15 residues. The CDR3 protein is CAISRGIQTGQPQHF. The CDR3, as DNA: TGTGCCATCAGCCGAGGAATTCAGACAGGCCAGCCCCAGCATTTT.

The V gene is TRBV30, the J gene TRBJ1-6; D uncertain. The V gene's germline CDR1 is GTSNPN and CDR2 SVGIG (reference sequence). The germline V and J ends were trimmed by 1 base and 3 bases, with 10 bases remaining between them. This CDR3 is 15 amino acids long. CDR3 DNA: TGTGCCTGGAGTGCCCCGTTAGTCTATAATTCACCCCTCCACTTT. Protein: CAWSAPLVYNSPLHF.

The CDR3 DNA is TGTGCCAGCAGCTTAGCAGGCGGGGGGGTCACGCAGTATTTT. It codes for CASSLAGGGVTQYF. The chain combines TRBV7-2 with TRBJ2-3; TRBD2 aligns across 9 bases. The ends lost 0 bases at V and 9 bases at J; junction bases unmatched: 4. CDR3 length equals 14 residues. The V gene's germline CDR1 is SGHTA and CDR2 FQGNSA.

The chain employs TRBV11-2 and TRBJ2-7; possibly TRBD1 for D (5 bases). The CDR3 loop spans 14 amino acids. V shed 1 base and J shed 0 bases, with 7 bases lying between them. Looked up from germline, CDR1 is SGHAT and CDR2 is FQNNGV. CDR3: CASSLAQGSYEQYF. CDR3 coding DNA: TGTGCCAGCAGCTTAGCGCAGGGCTCCTACGAGCAGTACTTC. Complete variable domain (other parts from reference TRBV11-2 and TRBJ2-7): EAGVAQSPRYKIIEKRQSVAFWCNPISGHATLYWYQQILGQGPKLLIQFQNNGVVDDSQLPKDRFSAERLKGVDSTLKIQPAKLEDSAVYLCASSLAQGSYEQYFGPGTRLTVT.

This sequence joins TRBV14 and TRBJ2-2; TRBD1 is a possible D gene (6 bases). CDR1 is SGHDN, CDR2 FVKESK, per germline. The CDR3 has 15 amino acids. The V end lost 0 bases, the J end lost 6 bases, and 11 bases lay between the germline ends. The CDR3: CASSQDRNRAGELFF. Written as DNA, the CDR3 is TGTGCCAGCAGCCAAGATCGAAACAGGGCCGGGGAGCTGTTTTTT.

CDR3 nucleotide sequence: TGTGCCAGTAGTACGGGGCAGGGGACAGGCTTAAGTCACACTGAAGCTTTCTTT. Translated, it gives CASSTGQGTGLSHTEAFF. The chain combines TRBV19 with TRBJ1-1; 8 nucleotides agree with TRBD1. This CDR3 has 18 amino acids. V was pared by 4 bases and J by 3 bases, with 16 bases of the junction left unmatched. Germline V gives CDR1 LNHDA, CDR2 SQIVND (reference sequence). The variable domain in full, with the rest retrieved from reference TRBV19 and TRBJ1-1, is DGGITQSPKYLFRKEGQNVTLSCEQNLNHDAMYWYRQDPGQGLRLIYYSQIVNDFQKGDIAEGYSVSREKKESFPLTVTSAQKNPTAFYLCASSTGQGTGLSHTEAFFGQGTRLTVV.

CDR3 loop: CASSPRQITDTQYF. In DNA, the CDR3 is TGTGCCAGCTCACCACGGCAGATCACAGATACGCAGTATTTT. The chain is built from TRBV18 and TRBJ2-3; D is ambiguous. The CDR3 sequence is 14 residues long. V lost 1 base and J 2 bases, leaving 7 bases between the germline ends. From germline, CDR1 is KGHSH and CDR2 LQKENI.

The V call is TRBV27, the J call TRBJ2-1, with 13 bases lining up with TRBD2. The CDR3 runs to 17 residues. Germline V gene sequence: CDR1 MNHEY, CDR2 SMNVEV (reference sequence). Unmatched junction bases numbered 14, after V lost 7 bases and J lost 8 bases. DNA for the CDR3: TGTGCCAGCACCCCACTTAAAAGACTAGCGGGGGGTTATGAGCAGTTCTTC. Translating gives CASTPLKRLAGGYEQFF.

The rearrangement links TRBV10-2 to TRBJ2-3; 7 bases are shared with TRBD1. CDR3 length equals 15 residues. Trimming took 3 bases from V and 1 from J; bases not matched to a gene: 4. CDR1 and CDR2 from the germline V gene are WSHSY and SAAADI. CDR3 bases: TGCGCCAGCAGTGAAGGGGGCCGCGGCACAGATACGCAGTATTTT. This gives the protein CASSEGGRGTDTQYF.

This clone was found once. The V call is TRBV30, the J call TRBJ1-2, with D perhaps matching TRBD1 (6 bases). The V gene's germline CDR1 is GTSNPN and CDR2 SVGIG (reference sequence). CDR3 length equals 18 residues. V dropped 4 bases and J dropped 7 bases, with 31 bases sitting between them. DNA of the CDR3: TGTGCCTGGACCAAAATGGGGTCGGGGGGCGCCGGTTGGGGTGGCTACACCTTC. Protein: CAWTKMGSGGAGWGGYTF.

This sequence joins TRBV11-2 and TRBJ2-1; 12 nucleotides agree with TRBD2. Trimming cost V 0 bases and J 5 bases; bases outside gene matches: 2. The CDR3 totals 16 residues. Germline V gene lookup returns CDR1 SGHAT and CDR2 FQNNGV. CDR3 sequence reads: CASSLDGLAGHNEQFF. CDR3 in DNA: TGTGCCAGCAGCTTAGATGGACTAGCGGGGCACAATGAGCAGTTCTTC.